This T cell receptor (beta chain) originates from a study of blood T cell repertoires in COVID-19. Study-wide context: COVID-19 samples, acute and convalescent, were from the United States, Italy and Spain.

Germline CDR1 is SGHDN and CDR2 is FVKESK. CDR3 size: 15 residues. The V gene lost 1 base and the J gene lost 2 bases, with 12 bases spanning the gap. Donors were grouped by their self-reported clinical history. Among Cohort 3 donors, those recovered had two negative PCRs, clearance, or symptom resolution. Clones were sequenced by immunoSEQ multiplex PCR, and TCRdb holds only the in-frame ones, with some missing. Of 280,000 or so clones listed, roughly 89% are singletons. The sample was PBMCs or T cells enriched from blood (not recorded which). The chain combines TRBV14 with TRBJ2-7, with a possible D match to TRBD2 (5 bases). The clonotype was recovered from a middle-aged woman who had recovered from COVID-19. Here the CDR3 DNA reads TGTGCCAGCAGCCAAGTGGCGGGCGCTACCTACGAGCAGTACTTC. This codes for CASSQVAGATYEQYF.